The entry below gives a single TCR beta chain sequence along with its context. Its antigen is unknown. V was pared by 10 bases and J by 5 bases, with 15 bases between. Germline CDR1 is MNHNY and CDR2 is SVGAGI (reference sequence). There are 12 residues in the CDR3. The time point was: baseline, week 1 (first vaccination visit). Specified treatment: pre-vaccination baseline after standard-of-care therapy. Patients carried new grade 3 or 4 IDH1-mutant astrocytomas lacking nuclear ATRX. Only in-frame clones appear in the TCRdb table, and some are missing; sequencing was by immunoSEQ multiplex PCR. This table holds 98,000 or so clones, around nine tenths found once. The sample is drawn from a study of a mutant IDH1 vaccine in newly diagnosed glioma. Study-level background: Most patients had received both radiotherapy and temozolomide, the prior options being radiotherapy, temozolomide, or both. Study-level results: A vaccine-induced immune response developed in roughly 93% of the patients. Pseudoprogression appears to have had no connection to changes in top peripheral T cell clonotypes.

The rearrangement joins TRBV6-6 to TRBJ2-7; TRBD2 is a possible D gene (5 bases). This TCR was sampled from a woman aged 45-65 years with glioma. Material: PBMCs, obtained from a glioma patient treated with radiotherapy, temozolomide or both. CDR3 nucleotide sequence: TGTGCCACCACACCGGGATATCACGAGCAGTACTTC. This sequence encodes CATTPGYHEQYF.